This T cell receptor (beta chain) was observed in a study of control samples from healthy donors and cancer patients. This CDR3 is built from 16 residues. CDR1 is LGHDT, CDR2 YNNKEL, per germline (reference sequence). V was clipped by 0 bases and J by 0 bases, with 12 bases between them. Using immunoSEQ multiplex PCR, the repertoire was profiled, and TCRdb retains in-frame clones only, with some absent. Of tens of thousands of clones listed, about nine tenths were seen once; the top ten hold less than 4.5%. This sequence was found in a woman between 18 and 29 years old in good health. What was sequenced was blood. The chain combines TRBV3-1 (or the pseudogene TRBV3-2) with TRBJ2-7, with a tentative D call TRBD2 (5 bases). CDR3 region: CASSQDPAAISYEQYF. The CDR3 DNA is TGTGCCAGCAGCCAAGATCCAGCGGCGATCTCCTACGAGCAGTACTTC.